This T cell receptor beta chain was found in a study of blood T cell repertoires in COVID-19. Study as a whole: PBMCs, B-cell-depleted T cells, or T cells were the source of the cDNA or gDNA that made up the material.

In germline, CDR1 is SEHNR, CDR2 FQNEAQ (reference sequence). V lost 5 bases and J 2 bases, leaving 8 bases between the germline ends. This CDR3 region has 13 residues. Authors' analysis steps: Quantification of nucleated cells was approximated via reference gene primer amplification. Assay: immunoSEQ multiplex PCR; the TCRdb copy retains only in-frame clones and omits some. Clonal size and the V and J genes are those of that table, whereas D and trimming came from the DNA. In the table there are around 160,000 clones, 88% of which are singletons. Participants had their cohort set by participant-reported clinical history.

The sample was PBMCs or T cells enriched from blood (not recorded which). The TCR sequence derives from a woman aged 25 to 39 with acute COVID-19. The genes are TRBV7-9 and TRBJ2-3; D is uncertain. Written as DNA, the CDR3 is TGTGCCAGCAGCCGACTCAACACAGATACGCAGTATTTT. Translating gives CASSRLNTDTQYF.